This T cell receptor beta chain was recorded in a study of cytomegalovirus exposure and HLA in healthy donors. Use of 60 Vbeta and 13 Jbeta primers characterized the PCR. Repertoires were generated with immunoSEQ multiplex PCR, while TCRdb's copy carries only in-frame clones and drops some. The profile covers under 200,000 clones, with less than 90% appearing a single time and around 0.34% taken by the ten largest. Trimming took off 0 bases at V and 2 bases at J, with 14 bases between the two ends. CDR3 length: 16 amino acids. Germline CDR1 is SGHVS and CDR2 is FNYEAQ. The rearrangement joins TRBV7-6 to TRBJ2-7; D possibly corresponds to TRBD2 (7 bases). Material: PBMCs. The receptor comes from a woman aged 30 to 39 in good health and CMV-seronegative. CDR3 sequence reads: CASSLALAGATYEQYF. Here the CDR3 DNA reads TGTGCCAGCAGCTTAGCGCTGGCGGGGGCCACCTACGAGCAGTACTTC.